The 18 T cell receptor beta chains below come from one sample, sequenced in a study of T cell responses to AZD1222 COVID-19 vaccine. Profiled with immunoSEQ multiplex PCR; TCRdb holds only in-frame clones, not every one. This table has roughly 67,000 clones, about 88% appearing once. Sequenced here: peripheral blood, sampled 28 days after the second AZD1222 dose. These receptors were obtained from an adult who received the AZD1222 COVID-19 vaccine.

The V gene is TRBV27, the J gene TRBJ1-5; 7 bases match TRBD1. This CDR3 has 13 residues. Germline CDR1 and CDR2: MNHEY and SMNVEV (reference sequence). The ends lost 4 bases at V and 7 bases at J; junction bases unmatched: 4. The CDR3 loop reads CASSSTGYQPQHF. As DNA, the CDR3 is TGTGCCAGCAGTTCGACAGGGTACCAGCCCCAGCATTTT.

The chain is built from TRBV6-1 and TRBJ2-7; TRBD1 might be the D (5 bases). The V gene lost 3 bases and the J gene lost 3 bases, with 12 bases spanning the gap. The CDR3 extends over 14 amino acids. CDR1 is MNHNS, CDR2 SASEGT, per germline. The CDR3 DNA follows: TGTGCCAGCAGTGAGGCGGCAGGGATCTACGAGCAGTACTTC. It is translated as CASSEAAGIYEQYF.

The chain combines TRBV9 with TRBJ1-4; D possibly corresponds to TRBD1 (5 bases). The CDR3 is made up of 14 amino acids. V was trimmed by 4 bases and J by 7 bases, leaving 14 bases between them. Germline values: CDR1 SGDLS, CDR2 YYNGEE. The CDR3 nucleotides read TGTGCCAGCAGCAAAAATACAGGAGGTGAAAAACTGTTTTTT. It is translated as CASSKNTGGEKLFF.

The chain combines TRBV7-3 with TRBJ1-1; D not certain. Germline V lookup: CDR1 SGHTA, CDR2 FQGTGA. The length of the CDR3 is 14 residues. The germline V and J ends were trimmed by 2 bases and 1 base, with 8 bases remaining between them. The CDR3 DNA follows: TGTGCCAGCAGCTTAGCCGGCACGAACACTGAAGCTTTCTTT. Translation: CASSLAGTNTEAFF.

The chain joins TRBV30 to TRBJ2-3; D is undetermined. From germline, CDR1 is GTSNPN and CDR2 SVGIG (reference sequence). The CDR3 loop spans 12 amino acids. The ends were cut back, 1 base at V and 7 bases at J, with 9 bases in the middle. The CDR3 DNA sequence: TGTGCCTGGAGTGGGGCCTCAAATACGCAGTATTTT. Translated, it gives CAWSGASNTQYF. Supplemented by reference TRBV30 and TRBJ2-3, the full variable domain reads SQTIHQWPATLVQPVGSPLSLECTVEGTSNPNLYWYRQAAGRGLQLLFYSVGIGQISSEVPQNLSASRPQDRQFILSSKKLLLSDSGFYLCAWSGASNTQYFGPGTRLTVL.

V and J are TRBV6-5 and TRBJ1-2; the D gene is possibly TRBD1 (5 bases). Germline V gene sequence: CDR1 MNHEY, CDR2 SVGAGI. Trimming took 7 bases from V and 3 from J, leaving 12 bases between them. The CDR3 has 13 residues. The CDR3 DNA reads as TGTGCCAGCACCCCGGGGGGTCACTATGGCTACACCTTC. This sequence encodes CASTPGGHYGYTF.

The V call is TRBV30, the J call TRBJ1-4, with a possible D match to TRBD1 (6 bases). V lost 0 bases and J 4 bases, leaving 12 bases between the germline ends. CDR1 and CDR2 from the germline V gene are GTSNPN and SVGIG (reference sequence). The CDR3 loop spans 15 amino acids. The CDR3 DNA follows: TGTGCCTGGAGTGTATCGGGGGCTGGTAATGAAAAACTGTTTTTT. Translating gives CAWSVSGAGNEKLFF.

The CDR3 loop reads CASSITPRSYNEQFF. The CDR3 region has the DNA TGTGCCAGCAGTATAACTCCCCGGTCCTACAATGAGCAGTTCTTC. The chain couples TRBV28 to TRBJ2-1; D not certain. The ends were cut back, 5 bases at V and 1 base at J, with 12 bases in the middle. Germline-derived CDR1 and CDR2 are MDHEN and SYDVKM. The CDR3 covers 15 residues.

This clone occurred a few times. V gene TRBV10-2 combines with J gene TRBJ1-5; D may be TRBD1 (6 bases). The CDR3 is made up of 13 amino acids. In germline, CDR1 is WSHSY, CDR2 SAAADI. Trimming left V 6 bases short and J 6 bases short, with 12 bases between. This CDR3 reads CASSEQGFQPQHF. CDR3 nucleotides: TGCGCCAGCAGCGAACAGGGTTTTCAGCCCCAGCATTTT.

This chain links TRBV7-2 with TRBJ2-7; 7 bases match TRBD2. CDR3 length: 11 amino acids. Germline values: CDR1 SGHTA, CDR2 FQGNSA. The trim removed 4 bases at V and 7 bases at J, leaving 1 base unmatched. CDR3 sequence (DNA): TGTGCCAGCAGCTCCGGGGGGGAGCAGTACTTC. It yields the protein CASSSGGEQYF.

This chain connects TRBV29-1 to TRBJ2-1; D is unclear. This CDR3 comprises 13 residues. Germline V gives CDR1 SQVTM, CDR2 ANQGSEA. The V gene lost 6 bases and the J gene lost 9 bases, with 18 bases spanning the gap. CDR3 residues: CSVEPLRGTEQFF. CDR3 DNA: TGCAGCGTCGAGCCCCTGAGAGGAACTGAGCAGTTCTTC.

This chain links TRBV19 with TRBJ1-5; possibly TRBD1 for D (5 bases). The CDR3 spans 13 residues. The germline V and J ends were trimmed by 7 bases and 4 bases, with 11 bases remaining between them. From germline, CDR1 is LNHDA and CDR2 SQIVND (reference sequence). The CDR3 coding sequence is TGTGCCAGTATCGGACAATGGAATCAGCCCCAGCATTTT. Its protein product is CASIGQWNQPQHF.

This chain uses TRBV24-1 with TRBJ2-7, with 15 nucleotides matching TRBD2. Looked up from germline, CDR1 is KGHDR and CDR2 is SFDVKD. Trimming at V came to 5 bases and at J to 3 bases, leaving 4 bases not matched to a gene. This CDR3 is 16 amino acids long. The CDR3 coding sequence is TGTGCCACCAGTGCCCCGGGACTAGCGGGAGGCTACGAGCAGTACTTC. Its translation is CATSAPGLAGGYEQYF.

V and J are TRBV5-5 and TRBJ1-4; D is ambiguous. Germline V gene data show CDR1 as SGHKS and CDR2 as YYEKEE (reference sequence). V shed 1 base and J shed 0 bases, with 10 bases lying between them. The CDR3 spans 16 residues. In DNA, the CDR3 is TGTGCCAGCAGCTTGAGGATCCTTGCAACTAATGAAAAACTGTTTTTT. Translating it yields CASSLRILATNEKLFF.

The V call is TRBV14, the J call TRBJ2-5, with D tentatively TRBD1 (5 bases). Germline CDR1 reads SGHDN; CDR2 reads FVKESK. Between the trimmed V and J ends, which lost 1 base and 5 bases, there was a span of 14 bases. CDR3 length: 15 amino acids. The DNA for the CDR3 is TGTGCCAGCAGCCAAGCTACGTTCAGGGCGGAGACCCAGTACTTC. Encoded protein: CASSQATFRAETQYF.

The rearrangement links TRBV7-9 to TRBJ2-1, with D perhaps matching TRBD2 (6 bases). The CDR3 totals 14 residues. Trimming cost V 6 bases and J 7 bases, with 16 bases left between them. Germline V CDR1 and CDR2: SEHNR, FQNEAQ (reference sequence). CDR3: CASSFTTAGNEQFF. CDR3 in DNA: TGTGCCAGCAGTTTCACTACCGCGGGAAATGAGCAGTTCTTC.

In nucleotides, the CDR3 is TGTGCCAGCAGGGTACAGGGGGTGGTCACTGAAGCTTTCTTT. As protein: CASRVQGVVTEAFF. The chain recombines TRBV27 with TRBJ1-1, with 8 bases identical to TRBD1. Trimming took 6 bases from V and 4 from J; bases not matched to a gene: 7. CDR3 length: 14 amino acids. Germline CDR1 MNHEY, CDR2 SMNVEV (reference sequence).

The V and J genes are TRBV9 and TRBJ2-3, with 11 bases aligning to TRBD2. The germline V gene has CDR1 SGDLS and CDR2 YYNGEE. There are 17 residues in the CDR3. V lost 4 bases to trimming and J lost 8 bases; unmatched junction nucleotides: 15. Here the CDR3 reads CASSSIAGGRSGGTQYF. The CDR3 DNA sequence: TGTGCCAGCAGCTCCATAGCGGGAGGGCGTTCGGGAGGTACGCAGTATTTT.